This entry lists 8 T cell receptor beta chains sequenced from one sample in a study of cytomegalovirus exposure and HLA in healthy donors. The PCR contained 60 Vbeta and 13 Jbeta primers. Profiled with immunoSEQ multiplex PCR; TCRdb holds only in-frame clones, not every one. The sample carries approximately 220,000 clones, approximately 82% recorded once. Sample: PBMCs. These receptors were collected from a man between 18 and 35 years old in good health and CMV-seronegative.

The genes are TRBV7-3 and TRBJ2-1; 8 bases match TRBD2. The V and J ends lost 2 bases and 7 bases, in that order; junction bases with no gene match: 10. CDR1 SGHTA and CDR2 FQGTGA come from the germline V gene. This CDR3 contains 16 residues. The CDR3 sequence is CASSLGGGGRFNEQFF. The CDR3 coding sequence is TGTGCCAGCAGCTTAGGTGGGGGCGGGAGGTTTAATGAGCAGTTCTTC.

As to this clone: Germline is not matched at one junction end, which may reflect a read error. The sample carries other DNA sequences with the same CDR3. The chain combines TRBV13 with TRBJ1-2; tentative D call: TRBD1 (5 bases). The CDR3 runs to 14 residues. Germline V gene lookup returns CDR1 PRHDT and CDR2 FYEKMQ (reference sequence). CDR3 sequence reads: CASSPGTGRDGYTF. The CDR3 DNA reads as TGTGCCAGCAGCCCAGGGACCGGGAGGGATGGTTACACCTTC.

The chain links TRBV19 to TRBJ2-1; D is unresolved. CDR1 and CDR2 from the germline V gene are LNHDA and SQIVND (reference sequence). The CDR3 has 13 residues. Trimming removed 4 bases from V and 0 bases from J, with 4 bases in between. CDR3 in DNA: TGTGCCAGTAGTACGAGCTCCTACAATGAGCAGTTCTTC. Residues: CASSTSSYNEQFF.

This clone was observed a handful of times. This chain links TRBV6-5 with TRBJ1-3; D is uncertain. Looked up from germline, CDR1 is MNHEY and CDR2 is SVGAGI. The CDR3 runs to 15 residues. Deletions cut 5 bases from V and 0 bases from J, with 11 bases between. This chain's CDR3 is CASSKQFPSGNTIYF. CDR3 coding DNA: TGTGCCAGCAGTAAACAGTTTCCCTCTGGAAACACCATATATTTT.

The genes are TRBV2 and TRBJ1-5, with D possibly matching TRBD1 (5 bases). Per germline, CDR1 SNHLY and CDR2 FYNNEI. This CDR3 contains 14 residues. The V and J ends lost 6 bases and 6 bases respectively, with 15 bases between them. DNA for the CDR3: TGTGCCAGCAGGGTGGGAAGGGGCGGTCAGCCCCAGCATTTT. It encodes CASRVGRGGQPQHF. Together with reference TRBV2 and TRBJ1-5, the CDR3 gives the full variable domain: EPEVTQTPSHQVTQMGQEVILRCVPISNHLYFYWYRQILGQKVEFLVSFYNNEISEKSEIFDDQFSVERPDGSNFTLKIRSTKLEDSAMYFCASRVGRGGQPQHFGDGTRLSIL.

Note on this clone: Other DNA sequences from this sample encode an identical CDR3 as well. The chain employs TRBV6-6 and TRBJ2-4; tentatively, D is TRBD2 (5 bases). Germline CDR1 MNHNY, CDR2 SVGAGI (reference sequence). Trimming shortened V by 3 bases and J by 0 bases, and 6 bases separated the two germline ends. This CDR3 has 14 amino acids. CDR3 in amino acids: CASSYGLAKNIQYF. The DNA for the CDR3 is TGTGCCAGCAGTTATGGACTAGCCAAAAACATTCAGTACTTC.

This clone was observed once. This chain joins TRBV12-5 and TRBJ2-1; 9 nucleotides line up with TRBD1. Germline trimming cut 3 bases from V and 9 bases from J; bases unmatched to any gene: 12. The CDR3 runs 16 residues. CDR1 and CDR2 (germline): LGHNT, FRNRAP. This CDR3 is CASGLYRGLKEGEQFF. CDR3 bases: TGTGCTAGTGGTTTATACAGGGGGCTCAAGGAGGGTGAGCAGTTCTTC.

V and J are TRBV7-6 and TRBJ1-2; 12 nucleotides agree with TRBD1. From germline, CDR1 is SGHVS and CDR2 FNYEAQ. V dropped 5 bases and J dropped 4; count of bases not matched to a gene: 8. There are 16 residues in the CDR3. The CDR3 DNA follows: TGTGCCAGCAGCGCCGGGACAGGGGGCTCGGGCTATGGCTACACCTTC. This gives the protein CASSAGTGGSGYGYTF. Combining the CDR3 with reference TRBV7-6 and TRBJ1-2 gives the whole variable domain GAGVSQSPRYKVTKRGQDVALRCDPISGHVSLYWYRQALGQGPEFLTYFNYEAQQDKSGLPNDRFSAERPEGSISTLTIQRTEQRDSAMYRCASSAGTGGSGYGYTFGSGTRLTVV.